These 21 T cell receptor beta chains were sequenced from one sample in a study of blood T cell repertoires in COVID-19. Here immunoSEQ multiplex PCR was the method, and the copy in TCRdb shows in-frame clones only, minus some. This sample has 200,000 to 300,000 clones, with roughly 87% found just once. The sample taken for sequencing was peripheral blood. These receptors were taken from a human donor in a cohort sampled during active COVID-19.

The chain carries TRBV10-3 and TRBJ2-1; no reliable D call. The CDR3 covers 12 residues. From germline, CDR1 is ENHRY and CDR2 SYGVKD. V shed 6 bases and J shed 6 bases, with 9 bases lying between them. The CDR3 sequence is CAIRPGGNEQFF. In nucleotides, the CDR3 is TGTGCCATCAGACCCGGTGGCAATGAGCAGTTCTTC.

This chain joins TRBV9 and TRBJ2-1; TRBD1 agrees at 9 bases. This CDR3 contains 14 residues. CDR1 is SGDLS, CDR2 YYNGEE, per germline. V shed 0 bases and J 7 bases; nucleotides not matched to a gene: 2. For the CDR3, the DNA is TGTGCCAGCAGCGTAGCGACAGGGGGGAATGAGCAGTTCTTC. It yields the protein CASSVATGGNEQFF.

This clone was seen once. V and J are TRBV6-1 and TRBJ1-1; 9 bases map to TRBD1. With 1 base clipped from V and 5 bases from J, the junction kept 8 bases outside the gene matches. Germline-derived CDR1 and CDR2 are MNHNS and SASEGT. This CDR3 has 16 residues. This CDR3 is CASSEDRDREGTEAFF. The CDR3 nucleotides are TGTGCCAGCAGTGAAGATCGGGACAGGGAGGGGACTGAAGCTTTCTTT.

The chain uses TRBV24-1 and TRBJ2-7, with 10 nucleotides matching TRBD1. The junction had 2 bases not matched to a gene; V was cut back by 5 bases and J by 5 bases. Germline V gene lookup returns CDR1 KGHDR and CDR2 SFDVKD. The CDR3 contains 13 residues. Written as DNA, the CDR3 is TGTGCCACCAGTGGGACAGGGGGGGACGAGCAGTACTTC. Translation: CATSGTGGDEQYF.

This chain connects TRBV6-6 to TRBJ2-7; D remains ambiguous. The germline CDR1 and CDR2 sequences are MNHNY and SVGAGI (reference sequence). This CDR3 has 15 residues. The germline V and J ends were trimmed by 4 bases and 0 bases, with 13 bases remaining between them. In nucleotides, the CDR3 is TGTGCCAGCAGTTTTGGTAGCCAACTCTCCTACGAGCAGTACTTC. Protein sequence: CASSFGSQLSYEQYF.

The chain recombines TRBV4-3 with TRBJ2-1; 14 positions match TRBD2. The V segment lost 0 bases and the J segment 9 bases; nucleotides outside the gene matches: 10. CDR1 and CDR2 (germline): LGHNA, YSLEER. This CDR3 is built from 18 residues. CDR3 in amino acids: CASSQDRRLAGGPVEQFF. The CDR3 coding sequence is TGCGCCAGCAGCCAAGATAGGAGACTAGCGGGGGGGCCGGTTGAGCAGTTCTTC.

This sequence joins TRBV27 and TRBJ2-7; TRBD1 is a possible D gene (5 bases). This CDR3 comprises 11 residues. The ends were cut back, 6 bases at V and 4 bases at J, with 7 bases in the middle. CDR1 MNHEY and CDR2 SMNVEV come from the germline V gene (reference sequence). CDR3 sequence: CASRTDYEQYF. The CDR3 coding sequence is TGTGCCAGCAGGACAGATTACGAGCAGTACTTC.

This chain connects TRBV6-5 to TRBJ1-1; 9 bases map to TRBD1. This CDR3 contains 16 residues. V gave up 2 bases and J gave up 3 bases; unmatched junction bases: 7. The germline V gene encodes CDR1 MNHEY and CDR2 SVGAGI. The chain's CDR3 is CASSYAGTGYDTEAFF. DNA for the CDR3: TGTGCCAGCAGTTACGCTGGGACAGGGTATGACACTGAAGCTTTCTTT.

The V call is TRBV4-1, the J call TRBJ2-7, with 9 bases lining up with TRBD2. The CDR3 runs to 15 residues. CDR1 MGHRA and CDR2 YSYEKL come from the germline V gene. Trimming removed 4 bases from V and 2 bases from J; junction bases left unmatched: 6. CDR3 sequence: CASSLGLALTYEQYF. The CDR3 nucleotides are TGCGCCAGCAGCCTTGGACTAGCGCTAACCTACGAGCAGTACTTC.

V gene TRBV6-5 combines with J gene TRBJ1-2; D gene uncertain. Germline lookup yields CDR1 MNHEY and CDR2 SVGAGI. This CDR3 is 12 amino acids long. V was shortened by 6 bases and J by 10 bases, with 15 bases between the two germline ends. CDR3 DNA: TGTGCCAGCAGCCCCGGGGAGGGCGACTACACCTTC. It yields the protein CASSPGEGDYTF.

This clone showed up just once. The chain joins TRBV10-3 to TRBJ1-2; D may be TRBD1 (5 bases). There are 14 residues in the CDR3. From germline, CDR1 is ENHRY and CDR2 SYGVKD. Trimming pared 6 bases from V and 8 bases from J, leaving 19 bases between. The CDR3 protein is CAIRQNGATRGYTF. Written as DNA, the CDR3 is TGTGCCATCAGGCAAAATGGGGCAACTCGCGGCTACACCTTC.

V usage is TRBV5-6 and J usage is TRBJ1-1; tentatively, D is TRBD1 (6 bases). The CDR3 consists of 14 residues. CDR1 is SGHDT, CDR2 YYEEEE, per germline. V was shortened by 4 bases and J by 5 bases, with 15 bases between the two germline ends. CDR3 in DNA: TGTGCCAGCAGCCGGGGGGGCCGGGGAACTGAAGCTTTCTTT. This gives the protein CASSRGGRGTEAFF.

This clone appeared once. The DNA of the CDR3 is TGTGCCAGCAGCGAGTCAGGGGTGATCGCTTTCTTT. The encoded protein is CASSESGVIAFF. The chain joins TRBV12-3 or TRBV12-4 to TRBJ1-1, with a possible D match to TRBD1 (6 bases). This CDR3 is 12 amino acids long. Trimming cost V 6 bases and J 11 bases, with 16 bases left between them.

This clone was counted only a few times. The chain combines TRBV15 with TRBJ1-6; 10 bases agree with TRBD1. Germline CDR1 and CDR2: LNHNV and YYDKDF (reference sequence). V shed 3 bases, J shed 7 bases, and the junction held 3 bases outside the gene matches. CDR3 length equals 15 residues. For the CDR3, the DNA is TGTGCCACCAGCAGTGGGGGACAGGGGAATTCACCCCTCCACTTT. Translated, it gives CATSSGGQGNSPLHF.

This clone appeared a single time. The chain couples TRBV11-3 to TRBJ2-6; TRBD1 is a possible D gene (6 bases). This CDR3 comprises 19 residues. Germline V gene lookup returns CDR1 SGHNT and CDR2 YENEEA. V dropped 5 bases and J dropped 0 bases, with 20 bases sitting between them. The DNA of the CDR3 is TGTGCCAGCAGCCCTCACCCACAGGGCTCGGGCTCTGGGGCCAACGTCCTGACTTTC. Amino acids: CASSPHPQGSGSGANVLTF.

V is TRBV6-1 and J is TRBJ2-1; D perhaps matches TRBD1 (6 bases). Germline lookup yields CDR1 MNHNS and CDR2 SASEGT. The CDR3 loop spans 15 amino acids. Trimming shortened V by 2 bases and J by 6 bases, and 14 bases separated the two germline ends. CDR3 in DNA: TGTGCCAGCAGTGAACTCAGGGGTACCGGCAATGAGCAGTTCTTC. Protein sequence: CASSELRGTGNEQFF.

The rearrangement uses TRBV2 and TRBJ1-1; weak D call: TRBD1 (6 bases). The CDR3 runs 14 residues. Germline V gives CDR1 SNHLY, CDR2 FYNNEI. Trimming removed 6 bases at V and 1 base at J, with 12 bases between. CDR3 region: CASRRGRGNTEAFF. In DNA form, the CDR3 reads TGTGCCAGCAGAAGGGGCAGGGGGAACACTGAAGCTTTCTTT.

The sample holds a few counts of this clone. V and J are TRBV2 and TRBJ1-5; the D gene is possibly TRBD1 (5 bases). Trimming pared 1 base from V and 11 bases from J, leaving 12 bases between. CDR1 and CDR2 (germline): SNHLY, FYNNEI. The CDR3 loop spans 13 amino acids. The CDR3 DNA sequence: TGTGCCAGCAGTGAAGTGCAGGGAGGGGCCCAGCATTTT. As protein: CASSEVQGGAQHF.

In DNA, the CDR3 is TGTGCCAGCTCAAGAGGGGCTAGCGGGAGAGGAACCTACGAGCAGTACTTC. It codes for CASSRGASGRGTYEQYF. The chain is built from TRBV18 and TRBJ2-7; 10 bases fit TRBD2. The CDR3 has 17 amino acids. V lost 5 bases and J lost 2; bases outside the gene matches: 12. Germline assignment: CDR1 KGHSH and CDR2 LQKENI.

For the CDR3, the DNA is TGTGCCAGTAGCAGAGGACCGGGACAGAACCTTCCTACGCAGTATTTT. It codes for CASSRGPGQNLPTQYF. The V and J genes are TRBV19 and TRBJ2-3; 7 bases agree with TRBD1. Germline CDR1 is LNHDA and CDR2 is SQIVND (reference sequence). The CDR3 length is 16 residues. V shed 6 bases, J shed 8 bases, and the junction held 17 bases outside the gene matches.

CDR3 in amino acids: CASSLAATYNEQFF. The CDR3 nucleotides are TGTGCCAGCAGCTTAGCCGCTACCTACAATGAGCAGTTCTTC. The chain recombines TRBV7-2 with TRBJ2-1; D gene uncertain. This CDR3 has 14 residues. Germline V gene lookup returns CDR1 SGHTA and CDR2 FQGNSA. The V gene lost 0 bases and the J gene lost 2 bases, with 5 bases spanning the gap.